This note documents a single TCR beta chain sequence. The CDR3 runs 12 residues. Trimming stripped 0 bases from V and 13 bases from J, with 12 bases between. Looked up from germline, CDR1 is SEHNR and CDR2 is FQNEAQ (reference sequence). A sample-barcoded 5' primer and a J-beta primer mix were used in a second PCR of roughly 6 to 11 cycles. Via MiXCR, TCRdb re-called the 5' RACE reads, giving one row per CDR3 protein. The data hold over 1,200,000 distinct CDR3 sequences, with approximately 63% observed a single time. This record belongs to a study of blood T cells in healthy people across ages. The clonotype originates from a young man in good health. This chain joins TRBV7-9 and TRBJ1-2; D is unclear. The sample consisted of blood. The CDR3 bases are TGTGCCAGCAGCTTAGCGGACCGGGCATTCACCTTC. It encodes CASSLADRAFTF.